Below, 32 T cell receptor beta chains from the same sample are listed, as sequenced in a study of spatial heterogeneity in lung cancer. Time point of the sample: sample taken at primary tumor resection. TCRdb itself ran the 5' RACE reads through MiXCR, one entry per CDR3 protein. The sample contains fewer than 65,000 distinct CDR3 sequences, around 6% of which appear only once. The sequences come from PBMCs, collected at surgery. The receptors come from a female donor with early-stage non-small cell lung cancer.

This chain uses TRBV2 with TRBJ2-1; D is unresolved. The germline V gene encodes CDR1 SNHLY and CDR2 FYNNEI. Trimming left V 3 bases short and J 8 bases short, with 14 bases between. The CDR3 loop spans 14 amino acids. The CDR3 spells CASSELGPTDEQFF. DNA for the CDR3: TGTGCCAGCAGTGAGTTGGGCCCCACGGATGAGCAGTTCTTC.

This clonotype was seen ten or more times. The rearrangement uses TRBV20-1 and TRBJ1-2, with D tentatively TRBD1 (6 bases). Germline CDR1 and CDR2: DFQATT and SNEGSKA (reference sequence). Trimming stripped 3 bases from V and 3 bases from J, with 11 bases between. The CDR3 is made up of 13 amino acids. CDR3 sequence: CSASPPGDYGYTF. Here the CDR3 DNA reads TGCAGTGCTAGCCCCCCAGGGGACTATGGCTACACCTTC.

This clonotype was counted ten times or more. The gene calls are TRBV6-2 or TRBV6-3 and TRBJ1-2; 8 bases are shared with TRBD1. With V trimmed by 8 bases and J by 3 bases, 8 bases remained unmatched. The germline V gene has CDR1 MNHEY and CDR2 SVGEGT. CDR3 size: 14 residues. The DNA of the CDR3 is TGTGCCAGCTGCCTTTCAGGGGGCTACTATGGCTACACCTTC. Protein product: CASCLSGGYYGYTF.

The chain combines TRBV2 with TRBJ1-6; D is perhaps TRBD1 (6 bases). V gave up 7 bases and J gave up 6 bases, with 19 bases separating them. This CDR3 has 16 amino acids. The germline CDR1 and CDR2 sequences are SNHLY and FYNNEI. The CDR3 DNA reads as TGTGCCAGCATGAGGCAGGGGCCGGGACTTAATTCACCCCTCCACTTT. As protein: CASMRQGPGLNSPLHF.

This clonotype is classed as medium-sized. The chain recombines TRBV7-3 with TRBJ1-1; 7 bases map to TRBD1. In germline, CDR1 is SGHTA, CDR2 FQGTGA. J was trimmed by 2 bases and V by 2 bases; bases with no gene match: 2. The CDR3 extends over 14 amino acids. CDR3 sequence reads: CASSLDRVNTEAFF. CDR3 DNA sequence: TGTGCCAGCAGCTTAGACAGGGTCAACACTGAAGCTTTCTTT.

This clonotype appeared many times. This CDR3 is CASSRIQGGYTEAFF. The CDR3 DNA sequence: TGTGCCAGCAGCCGCATACAGGGAGGGTACACTGAAGCTTTCTTT. The chain has TRBV14 and TRBJ1-1; D is possibly TRBD1 (6 bases). This CDR3 is 15 amino acids long. V dropped 4 bases and J dropped 3 bases, with 15 bases sitting between them. Per germline, CDR1 SGHDN and CDR2 FVKESK.

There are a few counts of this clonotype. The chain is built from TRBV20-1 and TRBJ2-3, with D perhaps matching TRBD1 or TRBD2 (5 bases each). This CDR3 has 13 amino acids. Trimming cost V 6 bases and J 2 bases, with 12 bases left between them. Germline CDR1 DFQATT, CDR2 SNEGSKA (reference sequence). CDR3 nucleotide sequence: TGCAGTGCCACACGGGGCACCACAGATACGCAGTATTTT. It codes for CSATRGTTDTQYF.

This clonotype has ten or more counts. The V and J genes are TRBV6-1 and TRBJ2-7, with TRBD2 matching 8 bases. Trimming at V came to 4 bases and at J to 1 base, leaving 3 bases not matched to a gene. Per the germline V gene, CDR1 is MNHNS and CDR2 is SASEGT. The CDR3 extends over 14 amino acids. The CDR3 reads CASSVTGGSYEQYF. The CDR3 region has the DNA TGTGCCAGCAGTGTAACGGGAGGGTCCTACGAGCAGTACTTC.

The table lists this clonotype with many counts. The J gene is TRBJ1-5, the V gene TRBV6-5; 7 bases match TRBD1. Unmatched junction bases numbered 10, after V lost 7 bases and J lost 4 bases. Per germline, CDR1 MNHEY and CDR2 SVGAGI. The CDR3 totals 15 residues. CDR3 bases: TGTGCCAGCACCACATCCGGGACAGCTAATCAGCCCCAGCATTTT. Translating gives CASTTSGTANQPQHF.

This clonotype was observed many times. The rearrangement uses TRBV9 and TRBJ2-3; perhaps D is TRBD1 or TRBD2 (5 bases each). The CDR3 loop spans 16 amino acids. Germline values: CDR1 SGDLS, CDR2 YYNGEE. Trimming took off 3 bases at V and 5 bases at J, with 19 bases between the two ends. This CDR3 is CASSAARDVPGDTQYF. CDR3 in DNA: TGTGCCAGCAGCGCAGCCCGGGACGTCCCCGGAGATACGCAGTATTTT.

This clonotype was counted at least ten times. CDR3 protein: CASSPPRGSNNEKLFF. CDR3 DNA: TGTGCCAGCAGCCCCCCCCGGGGCAGTAATAATGAAAAACTGTTTTTT. The rearrangement links TRBV7-8 to TRBJ1-4, with a tentative D call TRBD1 (5 bases). Trimming removed 5 bases from V and 4 bases from J, with 17 bases in between. Germline CDR1 is SGHVS and CDR2 is FQNEAQ. This CDR3 comprises 16 residues. Together with reference TRBV7-8 and TRBJ1-4, the CDR3 gives the full variable domain: GAGVSQSPRYKVAKRGQDVALRCDPISGHVSLFWYQQALGQGPEFLTYFQNEAQLDKSGLPSDRFFAERPEGSVSTLKIQRTQQEDSAVYLCASSPPRGSNNEKLFFGSGTQLSVL.

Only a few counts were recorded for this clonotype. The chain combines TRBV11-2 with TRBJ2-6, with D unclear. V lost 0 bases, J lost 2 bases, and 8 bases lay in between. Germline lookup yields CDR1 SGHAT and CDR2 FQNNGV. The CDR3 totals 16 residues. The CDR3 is CASSLDRITGANVLTF. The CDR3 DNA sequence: TGTGCCAGCAGCTTAGATCGGATAACTGGGGCCAACGTCCTGACTTTC.

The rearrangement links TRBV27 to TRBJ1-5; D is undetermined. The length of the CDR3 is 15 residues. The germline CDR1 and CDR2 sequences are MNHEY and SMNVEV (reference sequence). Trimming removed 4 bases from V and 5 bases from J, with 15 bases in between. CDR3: CASSSEPQPHQPQHF. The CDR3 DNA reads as TGTGCCAGCAGTTCCGAGCCCCAGCCCCATCAGCCCCAGCATTTT.

Written as DNA, the CDR3 is TGTGCCTCCCGTGAGGGAGGGAGGTCTTATGGCTACACCTTC. Protein product: CASREGGRSYGYTF. The chain uses TRBV27 and TRBJ1-2, with D unclear. The ends were cut back, 11 bases at V and 5 bases at J, with 21 bases in the middle. The CDR3 has 14 amino acids. The germline V gene encodes CDR1 MNHEY and CDR2 SMNVEV (reference sequence).

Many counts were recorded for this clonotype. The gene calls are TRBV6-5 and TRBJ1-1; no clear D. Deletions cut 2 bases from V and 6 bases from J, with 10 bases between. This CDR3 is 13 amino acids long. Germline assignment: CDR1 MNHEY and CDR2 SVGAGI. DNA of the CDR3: TGTGCCAGCAGTTACCAAACAAGAGCTGAAGCTTTCTTT. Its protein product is CASSYQTRAEAFF.

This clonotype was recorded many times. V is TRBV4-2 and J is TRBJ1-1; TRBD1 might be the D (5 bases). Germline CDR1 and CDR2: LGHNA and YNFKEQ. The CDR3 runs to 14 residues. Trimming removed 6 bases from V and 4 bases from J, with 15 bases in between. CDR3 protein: CASRQTGGGTEAFF. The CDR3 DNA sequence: TGTGCCAGCAGACAGACGGGTGGGGGCACTGAAGCTTTCTTT.

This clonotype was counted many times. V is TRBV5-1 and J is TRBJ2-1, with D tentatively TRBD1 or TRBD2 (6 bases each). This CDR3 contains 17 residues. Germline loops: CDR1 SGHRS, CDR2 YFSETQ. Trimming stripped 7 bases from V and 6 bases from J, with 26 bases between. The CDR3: CASLGMGGSRDSNEQFF. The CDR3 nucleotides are TGCGCCAGCCTTGGAATGGGGGGCTCAAGAGATTCCAATGAGCAGTTCTTC.

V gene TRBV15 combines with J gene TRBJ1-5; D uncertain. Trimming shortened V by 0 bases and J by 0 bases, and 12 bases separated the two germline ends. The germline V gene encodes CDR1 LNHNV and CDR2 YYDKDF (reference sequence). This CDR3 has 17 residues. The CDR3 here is CATSRDRRDYSNQPQHF. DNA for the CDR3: TGTGCCACCAGCAGAGATCGGCGGGATTATAGCAATCAGCCCCAGCATTTT.

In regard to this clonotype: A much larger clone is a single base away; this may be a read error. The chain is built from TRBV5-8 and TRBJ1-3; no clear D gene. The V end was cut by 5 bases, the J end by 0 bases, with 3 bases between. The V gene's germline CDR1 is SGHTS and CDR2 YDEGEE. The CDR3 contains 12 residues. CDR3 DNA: TGTGCCAGCAGGGACTCTGGAAACACCATATATTTT. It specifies CASRDSGNTIYF.

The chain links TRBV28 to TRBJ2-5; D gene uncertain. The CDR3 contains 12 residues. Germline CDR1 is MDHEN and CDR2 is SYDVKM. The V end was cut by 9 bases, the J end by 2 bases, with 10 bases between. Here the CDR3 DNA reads TGTGCCAGTCAGACGGTTCAAGAGACCCAGTACTTC. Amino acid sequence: CASQTVQETQYF.

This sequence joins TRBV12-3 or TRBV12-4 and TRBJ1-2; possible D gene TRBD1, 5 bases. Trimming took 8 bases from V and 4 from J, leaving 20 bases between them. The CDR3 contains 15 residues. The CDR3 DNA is TGTGCCAGCCGACTACCCTTAGGAGGGACCTATGGCTACACCTTC. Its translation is CASRLPLGGTYGYTF.

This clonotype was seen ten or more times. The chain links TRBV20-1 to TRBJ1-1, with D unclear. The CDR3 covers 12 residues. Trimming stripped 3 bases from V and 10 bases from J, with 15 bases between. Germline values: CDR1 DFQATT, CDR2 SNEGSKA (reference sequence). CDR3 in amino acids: CSARNGRWGAFF. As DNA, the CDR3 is TGCAGTGCTAGGAATGGGCGGTGGGGAGCTTTCTTT.

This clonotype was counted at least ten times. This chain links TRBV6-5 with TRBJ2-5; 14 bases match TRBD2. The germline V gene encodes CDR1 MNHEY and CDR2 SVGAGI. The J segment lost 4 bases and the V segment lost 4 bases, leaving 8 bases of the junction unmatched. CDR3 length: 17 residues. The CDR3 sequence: CASSSGLAGGVVETQYF. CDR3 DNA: TGTGCCAGCAGTTCAGGACTAGCGGGAGGAGTCGTAGAGACCCAGTACTTC.

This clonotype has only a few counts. The CDR3 loop reads CASSRRQGSGGSYEQYF. DNA of the CDR3: TGTGCCAGCAGCCGCCGACAGGGCTCCGGAGGTAGCTACGAGCAGTACTTC. The chain recombines TRBV5-4 with TRBJ2-7; TRBD1 agrees at 7 bases. Germline CDR1 and CDR2: SGHNT and YYREEE (reference sequence). This CDR3 has 17 residues. V shed 4 bases, J shed 3 bases, and the junction held 16 bases outside the gene matches.

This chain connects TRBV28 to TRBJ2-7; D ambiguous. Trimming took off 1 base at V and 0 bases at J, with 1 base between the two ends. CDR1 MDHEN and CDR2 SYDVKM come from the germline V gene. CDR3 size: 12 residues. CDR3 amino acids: CASSLYSYEQYF. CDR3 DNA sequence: TGTGCCAGCAGTTTATACTCCTACGAGCAGTACTTC.

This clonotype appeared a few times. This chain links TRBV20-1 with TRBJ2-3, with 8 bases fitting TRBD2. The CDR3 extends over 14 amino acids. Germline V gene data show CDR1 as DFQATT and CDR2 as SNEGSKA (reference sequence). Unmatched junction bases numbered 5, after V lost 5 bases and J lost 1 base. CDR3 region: CSAPPGLGTDTQYF. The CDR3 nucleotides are TGCAGTGCTCCCCCGGGACTAGGCACAGATACGCAGTATTTT.

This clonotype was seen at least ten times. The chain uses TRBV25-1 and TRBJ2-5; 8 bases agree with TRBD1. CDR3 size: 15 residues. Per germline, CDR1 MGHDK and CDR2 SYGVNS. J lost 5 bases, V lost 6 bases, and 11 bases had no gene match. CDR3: CASRAGTGVMETQYF. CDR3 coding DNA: TGTGCCAGCAGGGCCGGGACAGGAGTAATGGAGACCCAGTACTTC.

The CDR3 sequence is CASSELWGVDSPLHF. DNA for the CDR3: TGTGCCAGCAGTGAATTGTGGGGCGTTGATTCACCCCTCCACTTT. The chain employs TRBV6-1 and TRBJ1-6, with D possibly matching TRBD1 (5 bases). CDR3 length equals 15 residues. The ends were cut back, 2 bases at V and 8 bases at J, with 13 bases in the middle. CDR1 is MNHNS and CDR2 is SASEGT in the germline V gene.

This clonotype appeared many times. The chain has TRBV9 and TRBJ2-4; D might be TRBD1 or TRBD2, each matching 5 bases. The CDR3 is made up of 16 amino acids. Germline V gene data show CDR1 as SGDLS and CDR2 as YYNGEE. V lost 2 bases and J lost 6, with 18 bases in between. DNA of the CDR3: TGTGCCAGCAGCGTTGACCTCGGGGCCCACGGAAACATTCAGTACTTC. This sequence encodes CASSVDLGAHGNIQYF. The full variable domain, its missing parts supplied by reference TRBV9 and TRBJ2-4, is DSGVTQTPKHLITATGQRVTLRCSPRSGDLSVYWYQQSLDQGLQFLIQYYNGEERAKGNILERFSAQQFPDLHSELNLSSLELGDSALYFCASSVDLGAHGNIQYFGAGTRLSVL.

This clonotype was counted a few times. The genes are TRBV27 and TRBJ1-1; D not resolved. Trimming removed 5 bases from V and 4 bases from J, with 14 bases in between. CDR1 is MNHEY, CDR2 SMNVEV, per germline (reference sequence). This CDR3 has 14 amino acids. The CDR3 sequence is CASSRVPPLTEAFF. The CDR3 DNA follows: TGTGCCAGCAGTCGGGTCCCCCCTCTCACTGAAGCTTTCTTT.

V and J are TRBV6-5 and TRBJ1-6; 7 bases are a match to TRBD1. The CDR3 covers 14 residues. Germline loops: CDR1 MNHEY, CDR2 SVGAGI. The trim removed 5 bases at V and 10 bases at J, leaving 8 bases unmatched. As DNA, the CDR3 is TGTGCCAGCAGTCAACAGTCCAGGGGGTCACCCCTCCACTTT. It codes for CASSQQSRGSPLHF.

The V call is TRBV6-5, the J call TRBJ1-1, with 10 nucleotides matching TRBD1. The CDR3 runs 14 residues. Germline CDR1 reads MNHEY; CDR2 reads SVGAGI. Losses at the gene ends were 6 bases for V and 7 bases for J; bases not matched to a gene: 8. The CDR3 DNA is TGTGCCAGCAGAAGACAGGGGGCAGACCGTGAAGCTTTCTTT. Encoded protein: CASRRQGADREAFF.